Each of the 25 T cell receptor beta chains below was sequenced from the same sample in a study of radiotherapy plus CTLA-4 blockade in lung cancer. TCRdb's table, derived via immunoSEQ multiplex PCR, lists solely in-frame clones and lacks some. The repertoire holds 86,000 or so clones, with around 78% as singletons. This specimen was peripheral blood, taken from a patient treated with radiotherapy plus ipilimumab. The source is a human donor with non-small cell lung cancer who had a partial response to radiotherapy plus ipilimumab. Some clones in this sample may be carry-over from other donors' samples.

Here the CDR3 reads CASSVGGQTNYGYTF. The DNA for the CDR3 is TGTGCCAGCAGTGTAGGGGGACAGACTAACTATGGCTACACCTTC. The chain carries TRBV6-5 and TRBJ1-2; 7 nucleotides agree with TRBD1. The CDR3 loop spans 15 amino acids. Losses at the gene ends were 5 bases for V and 0 bases for J; bases not matched to a gene: 6. Germline CDR1 reads MNHEY; CDR2 reads SVGAGI.

This clone was observed a few times. This sequence joins TRBV6-6 and TRBJ1-2, with D tentatively TRBD1 (6 bases). Trimming stripped 6 bases from V and 8 bases from J, with 19 bases between. The CDR3 covers 14 residues. CDR1 and CDR2 from the germline V gene are MNHNY and SVGAGI (reference sequence). The CDR3 sequence: CASRSGENRVGYTF. The CDR3 DNA is TGTGCCAGCAGGTCAGGGGAGAATCGAGTGGGCTACACCTTC.

The CDR3 here is CASSWGGHSPETQYF. The DNA of the CDR3 is TGCGCCAGCAGCTGGGGGGGACACAGCCCGGAGACCCAGTACTTC. The chain couples TRBV5-1 to TRBJ2-5; TRBD2 might be the D (7 bases). Germline CDR1 SGHRS, CDR2 YFSETQ. The ends were cut back, 3 bases at V and 5 bases at J, with 17 bases in the middle. This CDR3 comprises 15 residues.

This clone was observed a handful of times. The rearrangement links TRBV5-8 to TRBJ1-2; perhaps TRBD1 as D (6 bases). The CDR3 contains 13 residues. V was trimmed by 2 bases and J by 8 bases, leaving 13 bases between them. Germline values: CDR1 SGHTS, CDR2 YDEGEE. The CDR3 DNA reads TGTGCCAGCAGCTTTACAGGGCCGGGCGGCTACACCTTC. Protein product: CASSFTGPGGYTF.

The chain is built from TRBV7-2 and TRBJ2-1; unclear D gene. The CDR3 length is 13 residues. The germline gives CDR1 SGHTA, CDR2 FQGNSA. V lost 2 bases, J lost 7 bases, and 9 bases lay in between. As DNA, the CDR3 is TGTGCCAGCAGCTTAATGAGGATGAATGAGCAGTTCTTC. Amino acid sequence: CASSLMRMNEQFF.

This chain links TRBV15 with TRBJ2-7; TRBD1 aligns across 11 bases. The CDR3 loop spans 16 amino acids. The V segment lost 0 bases and the J segment 7 bases; nucleotides outside the gene matches: 8. The germline V gene has CDR1 LNHNV and CDR2 YYDKDF (reference sequence). CDR3 in amino acids: CATSREFGTGGPEQYF. DNA of the CDR3: TGTGCCACCAGCAGAGAATTCGGGACAGGGGGTCCGGAGCAGTACTTC.

V and J are TRBV6-5 and TRBJ2-5; TRBD1 matches at 10 bases. The CDR3 totals 14 residues. Trimming took 5 bases from V and 4 from J; bases not matched to a gene: 4. The germline V gene encodes CDR1 MNHEY and CDR2 SVGAGI. CDR3 residues: CASSRTGGSETQYF. The CDR3 bases are TGTGCCAGCAGTAGGACAGGGGGTTCAGAGACCCAGTACTTC.

The chain employs TRBV19 and TRBJ1-4, with 7 positions matching TRBD1. Trimming removed 4 bases from V and 5 bases from J; junction bases left unmatched: 10. Looked up from germline, CDR1 is LNHDA and CDR2 is SQIVND (reference sequence). The length of the CDR3 is 16 residues. The CDR3 region is CASSTLPGQTNEKLFF. In DNA form, the CDR3 reads TGTGCCAGTAGTACCCTTCCGGGACAGACCAATGAAAAACTGTTTTTT.

The chain is built from TRBV15 and TRBJ1-2, with D tentatively TRBD1 (5 bases). This CDR3 contains 13 residues. V was cut by 5 bases and J by 3 bases, with 10 bases left in between. The germline CDR1 and CDR2 sequences are LNHNV and YYDKDF (reference sequence). The CDR3 protein is CATSRTMDYGYTF. DNA for the CDR3: TGTGCCACCAGCCGGACAATGGACTATGGCTACACCTTC. Drawing the rest from reference TRBV15 and TRBJ1-2, the complete variable domain is DAMVIQNPRYQVTQFGKPVTLSCSQTLNHNVMYWYQQKSSQAPKLLFHYYDKDFNNEADTPDNFQSRRPNTSFCFLDIRSPGLGDTAMYLCATSRTMDYGYTFGSGTRLTVV.

V usage is TRBV19 and J usage is TRBJ1-5; 7 bases map to TRBD1. The J segment lost 6 bases and the V segment lost 5 bases, leaving 4 bases of the junction unmatched. The length of the CDR3 is 13 residues. The germline CDR1 and CDR2 sequences are LNHDA and SQIVND (reference sequence). The CDR3 loop is CASSATGTQPQHF. The CDR3 coding sequence is TGTGCCAGTAGTGCGACAGGGACTCAGCCCCAGCATTTT.

This clone is a singleton in its sample. This chain uses TRBV28 with TRBJ2-7; D unclear. V was pared by 9 bases and J by 4 bases, with 13 bases between. Germline lookup yields CDR1 MDHEN and CDR2 SYDVKM. CDR3 length equals 12 residues. Here the CDR3 DNA reads TGTGCCAGTCAGTCAGGTTTTTACGAGCAGTACTTC. Translated, it gives CASQSGFYEQYF. The variable domain in full, completed from reference TRBV28 and TRBJ2-7, reads DVKVTQSSRYLVKRTGEKVFLECVQDMDHENMFWYRQDPGLGLRLIYFSYDVKMKEKGDIPEGYSVSREKKERFSLILESASTNQTSMYLCASQSGFYEQYFGPGTRLTVT.

This sequence joins TRBV11-3 and TRBJ2-7; TRBD1 matches at 8 bases. The CDR3 sequence is 15 residues long. Germline V gene lookup returns CDR1 SGHNT and CDR2 YENEEA. V was clipped by 5 bases and J by 6 bases; unmatched bases: 12. The CDR3 protein is CASSIGRTGTGEQYF. CDR3 in DNA: TGTGCCAGCAGCATAGGTCGGACAGGGACGGGCGAGCAGTACTTC.

This clone was counted once. This chain joins TRBV19 and TRBJ2-5, with 8 bases matching TRBD1. Germline V gene data show CDR1 as LNHDA and CDR2 as SQIVND (reference sequence). J was trimmed by 1 base and V by 6 bases; bases with no gene match: 4. The CDR3 length is 14 residues. In nucleotides, the CDR3 is TGTGCCAGTAGGGACACAGGGGGCCAAGAGACCCAGTACTTC. This codes for CASRDTGGQETQYF.

The CDR3 loop reads CASSQNRGTAAEAFF. DNA for the CDR3: TGTGCCAGCAGCCAGAACAGGGGGACAGCGGCTGAAGCTTTCTTT. V is TRBV14 and J is TRBJ1-1; 8 bases line up with TRBD1. V shed 3 bases and J 6 bases; nucleotides not matched to a gene: 9. Germline CDR1 reads SGHDN; CDR2 reads FVKESK. The CDR3 loop spans 15 amino acids. Together with reference TRBV14 and TRBJ1-1, the CDR3 gives the full variable domain: EAGVTQFPSHSVIEKGQTVTLRCDPISGHDNLYWYRRVMGKEIKFLLHFVKESKQDESGMPNNRFLAERTGGTYSTLKVQPAELEDSGVYFCASSQNRGTAAEAFFGQGTRLTVV.

The V gene is TRBV19, the J gene TRBJ1-1; 8 bases are a match to TRBD1. The germline V gene encodes CDR1 LNHDA and CDR2 SQIVND (reference sequence). This CDR3 is 13 amino acids long. The ends lost 3 bases at V and 8 bases at J; junction bases unmatched: 5. Here the CDR3 DNA reads TGTGCCAGTAGTATCGGACAGGGACTCGAAGCTTTCTTT. Translating gives CASSIGQGLEAFF. The whole variable domain, filled in from reference TRBV19 and TRBJ1-1, reads DGGITQSPKYLFRKEGQNVTLSCEQNLNHDAMYWYRQDPGQGLRLIYYSQIVNDFQKGDIAEGYSVSREKKESFPLTVTSAQKNPTAFYLCASSIGQGLEAFFGQGTRLTVV.

This clone was detected once. This chain joins TRBV29-1 and TRBJ2-3, with 8 bases fitting TRBD2. The CDR3 extends over 15 amino acids. Germline trimming cut 5 bases from V and 2 bases from J; bases unmatched to any gene: 9. Germline V gene data show CDR1 as SQVTM and CDR2 as ANQGSEA. The CDR3 region is CSVNRAGAITDTQYF. DNA of the CDR3: TGCAGCGTTAACCGAGCGGGGGCTATCACAGATACGCAGTATTTT.

The V gene is TRBV5-4, the J gene TRBJ2-7; 9 nucleotides line up with TRBD1. The CDR3 length is 13 residues. The V and J ends lost 4 bases and 8 bases, in that order; junction bases with no gene match: 7. Per the germline V gene, CDR1 is SGHNT and CDR2 is YYREEE (reference sequence). As DNA, the CDR3 is TGTGCCAGCAGCATGACCACAGGGGGCCAGCAGTACTTC. Its translation is CASSMTTGGQQYF.

This clone has more than one count but fewer than ten. The V call is TRBV10-3, the J call TRBJ2-2, with D maybe TRBD2 (5 bases). Trimming took 3 bases from V and 2 from J, leaving 10 bases between them. The CDR3 consists of 15 residues. CDR1 is ENHRY and CDR2 is SYGVKD in the germline V gene. CDR3 region: CAISDPGVNTGELFF. As DNA, the CDR3 is TGTGCCATCAGTGATCCCGGGGTCAACACCGGGGAGCTGTTTTTT.

This chain joins TRBV29-1 and TRBJ1-1; D may be TRBD1 (6 bases). This CDR3 has 13 residues. The V end was cut by 6 bases, the J end by 5 bases, with 16 bases between. Germline-derived CDR1 and CDR2 are SQVTM and ANQGSEA. The CDR3 sequence: CSVGRGIGTEAFF. The CDR3 DNA sequence: TGCAGCGTGGGCAGGGGAATAGGGACTGAAGCTTTCTTT.

The DNA of the CDR3 is TGTGCCAGCAGTGGCACCGGGACAGGGCACACTGAAGCTTTCTTT. This translates into CASSGTGTGHTEAFF. The V gene is TRBV27, the J gene TRBJ1-1, with 9 bases identical to TRBD1. The trim removed 5 bases at V and 3 bases at J, leaving 7 bases unmatched. In germline, CDR1 is MNHEY, CDR2 SMNVEV (reference sequence). This CDR3 comprises 15 residues.

The chain joins TRBV6-6 to TRBJ2-5; tentative D call: TRBD1 (6 bases). Germline CDR1 and CDR2: MNHNY and SVGAGI (reference sequence). This CDR3 has 13 residues. The V and J ends lost 5 bases and 1 base respectively, with 8 bases between them. CDR3 amino acids: CASSRTAQETQYF. Here the CDR3 DNA reads TGTGCCAGCAGTAGGACAGCCCAAGAGACCCAGTACTTC.

The chain links TRBV29-1 to TRBJ2-7; 7 bases are shared with TRBD1. The length of the CDR3 is 12 residues. The V gene's germline CDR1 is SQVTM and CDR2 ANQGSEA. After removal of 7 bases from V and 5 bases from J, the junction contained 8 bases not matched to a gene. The CDR3 DNA follows: TGCAGCGCGCTGGGACAGATCCACGAGCAGTACTTC. Its protein is CSALGQIHEQYF.

The chain combines TRBV19 with TRBJ2-5, with 8 bases matching TRBD2. With 3 bases clipped from V and 1 base from J, the junction kept 1 base outside the gene matches. Germline CDR1 reads LNHDA; CDR2 reads SQIVND (reference sequence). The CDR3 covers 14 residues. The CDR3 spells CASSITSGQETQYF. The CDR3 DNA follows: TGTGCCAGTAGTATTACTAGCGGCCAAGAGACCCAGTACTTC.

A few counts support this clone. The chain links TRBV10-3 to TRBJ1-3; 8 nucleotides agree with TRBD1. Germline values: CDR1 ENHRY, CDR2 SYGVKD. The CDR3 runs to 16 residues. V trimming: 6 bases; J trimming: 0 bases; junction bases outside the gene matches: 7. The CDR3 is CAIREGQGYSGNTIYF. The CDR3 DNA reads as TGTGCCATCAGGGAAGGACAGGGTTACTCTGGAAACACCATATATTTT.

The V gene is TRBV19, the J gene TRBJ2-6, with TRBD1 matching 9 bases. The V segment lost 1 base and the J segment 1 base; nucleotides outside the gene matches: 2. Germline V lookup: CDR1 LNHDA, CDR2 SQIVND (reference sequence). There are 17 residues in the CDR3. CDR3 DNA: TGTGCCAGTAGTATAGGGACAGGGGTTTCTGGGGCCAACGTCCTGACTTTC. Translating gives CASSIGTGVSGANVLTF.